This T cell receptor beta chain was observed in a study of cytomegalovirus exposure and HLA in healthy donors. Study-wide results and caveats: Association of a missense DCLRE1C variant with TCR beta V- and J-gene trimming was reported in a later analysis. The listing of approximately 160 TCR beta chains classed them as cytomegalovirus-associated. Reportedly, a later analysis found an Asian-associated ancestry cluster had fewer N-insertions than the approximately 700-donor mean. A later analysis, which compared TCR beta chains of equal frequency, found the HLA-associated ones more clonally expanded.

PCR employed 60 Vbeta and 13 Jbeta primers. Measured with immunoSEQ multiplex PCR; TCRdb has only the in-frame clones, and not every one. Among approximately 100,000 clones listed, around 84% were seen once. In regard to this clone: Its matching antigen is unknown.

This CDR3 has 12 residues. From germline, CDR1 is LGHNA and CDR2 YNFKEQ. Between the trimmed V and J ends, which lost 4 bases and 6 bases, there was a span of 7 bases. The chain is built from TRBV4-2 and TRBJ1-5; no definite D call. Source material: PBMCs. The receptor was isolated from a woman in her 40s in good health and CMV-seropositive. The CDR3 nucleotides are TGTGCCAGCAGCCGAGGGCCTCAGCCCCAGCATTTT. Amino acids: CASSRGPQPQHF.